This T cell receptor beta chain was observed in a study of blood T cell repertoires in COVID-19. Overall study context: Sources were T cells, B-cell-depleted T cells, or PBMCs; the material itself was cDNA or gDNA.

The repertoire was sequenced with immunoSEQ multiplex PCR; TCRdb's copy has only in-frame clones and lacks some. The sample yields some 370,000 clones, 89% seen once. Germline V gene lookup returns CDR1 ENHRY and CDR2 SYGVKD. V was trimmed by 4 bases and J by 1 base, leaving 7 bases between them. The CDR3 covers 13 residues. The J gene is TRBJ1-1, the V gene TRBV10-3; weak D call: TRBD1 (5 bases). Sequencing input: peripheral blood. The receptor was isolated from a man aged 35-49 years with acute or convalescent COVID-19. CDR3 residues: CAISGQGNTEAFF. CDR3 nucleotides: TGTGCCATCAGTGGGCAGGGGAACACTGAAGCTTTCTTT.